This T cell receptor (beta chain) was recovered during a study of identical twins. General study findings and limits: Shared out-of-frame alpha sequences (those common to twins) showed excess low generation probability. Invariant cells of the MAIT and iNKT types might have partly distorted the zero-insertion analyses. The models systematically underestimated how much out-of-frame TCR alpha was shared in monozygotic twins.

To note about this clonotype: Its antigen is undetermined.

The V gene's germline CDR1 is MGHRA and CDR2 YSYEKL. The CDR3 extends over 18 amino acids. V shed 5 bases, J shed 0 bases, and the junction held 7 bases outside the gene matches. TCRdb re-derived calls from the 5' RACE reads in MiXCR, one entry per CDR3 protein. In the table there are some 900,000 distinct CDR3 sequences, roughly 12% of which are singletons. These data are also associated with another study on yellow fever vaccine responses in identical twins. Per that study: Twins' T cell vaccine responses reportedly looked partly convergent, partly personalized.

The chain has TRBV4-1 and TRBJ2-1, with 13 bases aligning to TRBD2. The sequence came from a woman between 18 and 29 years old in good health. The specimen sequenced was PBMCs. The CDR3 loop reads CASSGQTSGRSSYNEQFF. The CDR3 bases are TGCGCCAGCAGCGGGCAGACTAGCGGGAGGAGCTCCTACAATGAGCAGTTCTTC.